These 18 T cell receptor beta chains came from one sample sequenced in a study of T cell responses to AZD1222 COVID-19 vaccine. The assay was immunoSEQ multiplex PCR, and TCRdb's table has in-frame clones only and misses some. The profile shows roughly 150,000 clones, 87% of them singletons. The specimen comprised peripheral blood, sampled 28 days after the second AZD1222 dose. These receptors all stem from an adult who received the AZD1222 COVID-19 vaccine.

The chain recombines TRBV28 with TRBJ1-1; the D gene is possibly TRBD1 (5 bases). In germline, CDR1 is MDHEN, CDR2 SYDVKM. V was trimmed by 2 bases and J by 1 base, leaving 8 bases between them. The CDR3 spans 14 residues. CDR3: CASSLRGGNTEAFF. The CDR3 DNA sequence: TGTGCCAGCAGTTTAAGGGGCGGGAACACTGAAGCTTTCTTT.

The chain links TRBV4-2 to TRBJ1-1; D uncertain. The CDR3 sequence is 14 residues long. Germline lookup yields CDR1 LGHNA and CDR2 YNFKEQ. The germline V and J ends were trimmed by 4 bases and 0 bases, with 9 bases remaining between them. CDR3 bases: TGTGCCAGCAGCCCCGGCAAGATGAACACTGAAGCTTTCTTT. It encodes CASSPGKMNTEAFF.

The gene calls are TRBV19 and TRBJ1-5; D uncertain. V lost 3 bases, J lost 0 bases, and 9 bases lay in between. This CDR3 region has 15 residues. Germline V lookup: CDR1 LNHDA, CDR2 SQIVND (reference sequence). CDR3 residues: CASSMEVYSNQPQHF. The CDR3 DNA follows: TGTGCCAGTAGTATGGAGGTTTATAGCAATCAGCCCCAGCATTTT.

This chain joins TRBV4-1 and TRBJ2-3; no definite D call. This CDR3 contains 13 residues. V lost 4 bases, J lost 6 bases, and 11 bases lay in between. The germline gives CDR1 MGHRA, CDR2 YSYEKL. The CDR3 protein is CASSLMTPDTQYF. The CDR3 DNA reads TGCGCCAGCAGCCTGATGACGCCGGATACGCAGTATTTT.

This clone showed up just once. V is TRBV27 and J is TRBJ1-1; no firm D call. CDR1 is MNHEY and CDR2 is SMNVEV in the germline V gene (reference sequence). This CDR3 has 13 residues. Trimming took off 3 bases at V and 6 bases at J, with 11 bases between the two ends. CDR3 DNA: TGTGCCAGCAGTTTTTCGGGGTCCCCTGAAGCTTTCTTT. This sequence encodes CASSFSGSPEAFF.

The CDR3 region is CASSGEVSGNTIYF. For the CDR3, the DNA is TGTGCCAGCAGCGGGGAGGTCTCTGGAAACACCATATATTTT. The V gene is TRBV14, the J gene TRBJ1-3; D is unresolved. Germline lookup yields CDR1 SGHDN and CDR2 FVKESK. V gave up 5 bases and J gave up 0 bases, with 8 bases separating them. This CDR3 spans 14 amino acids.

The genes are TRBV7-8 and TRBJ1-4; D is undetermined. This CDR3 has 17 amino acids. Germline values: CDR1 SGHVS, CDR2 FQNEAQ. With 5 bases removed from V and 7 bases from J, the gap between germline ends came to 23 bases. The DNA for the CDR3 is TGTGCCAGCAGCCCTTCAGAAAGGGCCGGGTTGGGTGAAAAACTGTTTTTT. Protein sequence: CASSPSERAGLGEKLFF. Complete variable domain (other parts from reference TRBV7-8 and TRBJ1-4): GAGVSQSPRYKVAKRGQDVALRCDPISGHVSLFWYQQALGQGPEFLTYFQNEAQLDKSGLPSDRFFAERPEGSVSTLKIQRTQQEDSAVYLCASSPSERAGLGEKLFFGSGTQLSVL.

The J gene is TRBJ1-4, the V gene TRBV18, with D tentatively TRBD1 (5 bases). Trimming took off 6 bases at V and 13 bases at J, with 18 bases between the two ends. CDR1 and CDR2 (germline): KGHSH, LQKENI. The length of the CDR3 is 13 residues. The CDR3 coding sequence is TGTGCCAGCTCTCCTGACTCATCCCAGGGACTGTTTTTT. Encoded protein: CASSPDSSQGLFF.

The chain combines TRBV6-5 with TRBJ2-7; no clear D. This CDR3 is 12 amino acids long. The germline V gene has CDR1 MNHEY and CDR2 SVGAGI. Trimming took 7 bases from V and 2 from J, leaving 9 bases between them. CDR3: CASTPEAYEQYF. For the CDR3, the DNA is TGTGCCAGCACACCCGAAGCCTACGAGCAGTACTTC.

About this clone: The junction shows a germline mismatch at one end, possibly a read error. The J gene is TRBJ1-2, the V gene TRBV7-2; possible D gene TRBD1, 6 bases. Looked up from germline, CDR1 is SGHTA and CDR2 is FQGNSA. The CDR3 length is 13 residues. CDR3 amino acids: CASSLVRQGRVVF. The CDR3 region has the DNA TGTGCCAGCAGCTTAGTAAGGCAGGGGAGAGTCGTCTTC.

The J gene is TRBJ2-5, the V gene TRBV5-6; D not resolved. Germline assignment: CDR1 SGHDT and CDR2 YYEEEE. Trimming shortened V by 2 bases and J by 4 bases, and 9 bases separated the two germline ends. The CDR3 contains 13 residues. In DNA form, the CDR3 reads TGTGCCAGCAGCTTTCGAAGGAGAGAGACCCAGTACTTC. Amino acids: CASSFRRRETQYF.

The V call is TRBV5-1, the J call TRBJ2-5; TRBD1 or TRBD2 may be the D gene (6 bases each). Trimming stripped 4 bases from V and 1 base from J, with 14 bases between. The CDR3 runs 15 residues. Germline V CDR1 and CDR2: SGHRS, YFSETQ. The CDR3 sequence is CASSPLGGLQETQYF. DNA for the CDR3: TGCGCCAGCAGCCCCCTTGGGGGGCTCCAAGAGACCCAGTACTTC.

In DNA form, the CDR3 reads TGTGCCTGGAACACAGCTGGGGCCAACGTCCTGACTTTC. This gives the protein CAWNTAGANVLTF. The chain employs TRBV30 and TRBJ2-6; D unresolved. With 4 bases removed from V and 2 bases from J, the gap between germline ends came to 6 bases. The CDR3 contains 13 residues. Looked up from germline, CDR1 is GTSNPN and CDR2 is SVGIG (reference sequence).

The chain couples TRBV3-1 (or the pseudogene TRBV3-2) to TRBJ2-7; 12 bases fit TRBD1. With 4 bases clipped from V and 0 bases from J, the junction kept 16 bases outside the gene matches. The CDR3 contains 20 residues. Per the germline V gene, CDR1 is LGHDT and CDR2 is YNNKEL (reference sequence). CDR3: CASSLPTAGQGANPSYEQYF. The CDR3 DNA reads as TGTGCCAGCAGCCTACCGACGGCGGGACAGGGGGCGAATCCCTCCTACGAGCAGTACTTC.

This chain links TRBV4-2 with TRBJ1-1; TRBD1 is a possible D gene (6 bases). Per the germline V gene, CDR1 is LGHNA and CDR2 is YNFKEQ. The CDR3 runs 16 residues. The V end was cut by 1 base, the J end by 5 bases, with 17 bases between. DNA of the CDR3: TGTGCCAGCAGCCAAGGGGTTAGACAGGATGATACTGAAGCTTTCTTT. This codes for CASSQGVRQDDTEAFF.

The chain carries TRBV19 and TRBJ2-7; TRBD1 or TRBD2 may be the D gene (7 bases each). CDR1 LNHDA and CDR2 SQIVND come from the germline V gene (reference sequence). CDR3 length equals 16 residues. V was pared by 1 base and J by 4 bases, with 17 bases between. This CDR3 is CASSIAREGASYEQYF. The CDR3 region has the DNA TGTGCCAGTAGTATAGCGAGGGAGGGGGCGTCGTACGAGCAGTACTTC.

This clone was found a few times. V is TRBV5-4 and J is TRBJ2-7; D is possibly TRBD1 (5 bases). The CDR3 totals 16 residues. CDR1 is SGHNT and CDR2 is YYREEE in the germline V gene (reference sequence). Trimming left V 4 bases short and J 2 bases short, with 19 bases between. This chain's CDR3 is CASSLNSQTGAYEQYF. The DNA of the CDR3 is TGTGCCAGCAGCCTAAATAGCCAAACAGGAGCCTACGAGCAGTACTTC.

The chain has TRBV6-5 and TRBJ2-5; D not certain. The CDR3 length is 15 residues. Per the germline V gene, CDR1 is MNHEY and CDR2 is SVGAGI. V lost 4 bases and J lost 1, with 13 bases in between. CDR3 amino acids: CASSSRAWGQETQYF. CDR3 sequence (DNA): TGTGCCAGCAGTTCCAGAGCGTGGGGCCAAGAGACCCAGTACTTC.